The clone carrying this TCR beta chain was detected only a few times. CDR3 length equals 17 residues. CDR1 and CDR2 (germline): MDHEN, SYDVKM. Trimming left V 6 bases short and J 3 bases short, with 23 bases between. Using a J-beta primer mix together with a sample-barcoded 5' primer, a second PCR was run for about 7 to 12 cycles. Each CDR3 protein gets one entry after TCRdb re-called the 5' RACE reads with MiXCR. The sample consists of hundreds of thousands of distinct CDR3 sequences, under 35% of them appearing once. This record belongs to a study of blood T cells in healthy people across ages. The chain has TRBV28 and TRBJ1-2; D possibly corresponds to TRBD1 (6 bases). The TCR originated in a woman of 80 years or more in good health. The sequenced material came from blood. CDR3 sequence reads: CASSLLSGDFKHYGYTF. The CDR3 region has the DNA TGTGCCAGCAGCCTACTATCAGGGGATTTTAAGCACTATGGCTACACCTTC.